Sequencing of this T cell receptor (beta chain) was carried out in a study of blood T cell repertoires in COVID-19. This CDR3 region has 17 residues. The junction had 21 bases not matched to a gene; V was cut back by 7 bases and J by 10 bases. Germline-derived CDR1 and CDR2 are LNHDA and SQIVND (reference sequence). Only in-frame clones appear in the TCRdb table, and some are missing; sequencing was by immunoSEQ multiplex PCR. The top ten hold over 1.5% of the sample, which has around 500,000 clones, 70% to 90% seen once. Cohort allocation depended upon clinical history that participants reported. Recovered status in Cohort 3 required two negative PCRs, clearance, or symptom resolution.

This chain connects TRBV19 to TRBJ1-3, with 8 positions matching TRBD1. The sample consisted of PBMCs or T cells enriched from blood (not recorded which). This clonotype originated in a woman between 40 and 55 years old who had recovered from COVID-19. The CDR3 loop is CASKKTIQQGALETIYF. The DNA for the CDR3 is TGTGCCAGTAAGAAAACCATCCAGCAGGGGGCCCTAGAGACCATATATTTT. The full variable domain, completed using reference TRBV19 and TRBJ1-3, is DGGITQSPKYLFRKEGQNVTLSCEQNLNHDAMYWYRQDPGQGLRLIYYSQIVNDFQKGDIAEGYSVSREKKESFPLTVTSAQKNPTAFYLCASKKTIQQGALETIYFGEGSWLTVV.